This entry concerns a single T cell receptor (beta chain). The clone's antigen remains unknown. No clone much larger than this one lies a single base away; base qualities are absent. The data are from a study of Ad26.COV2.S vaccination and SARS-CoV-2 variants (dated by TCRdb to the early 2020s). A note on the overall study: Vaccine-arm donors were drawn from COV1001, a multicentre, randomized, double-blind, placebo-controlled phase I-IIa trial of Ad26.COV2.S in healthy adults. Dosing of Ad26.COV2.S was intramuscular, at either 5x10^10 or 1x10^11 viral particles, delivered as one shot or as two shots spaced 56 days apart. TCRbeta repertoire sequencing was used to assess the specificity and breadth of SARS-CoV-2-reactive T cell receptors after Ad26.COV2.S vaccination. A total of 32 samples were included in the TCR-sequenced set, comprising roughly 20 Ad26.COV2.S vaccine recipients, 5 placebo recipients and 8 SARS-CoV-2 convalescent individuals. Trial participants were randomized into five groups of five, in which low-dose or high-dose Ad26.COV2.S was given once or twice, or placebo was given on both occasions. Investigators did not know the trial group allocation while performing experiments and assessing outcomes. Summary of the overall study and its limitations: The study was not powered for comparison of responses between vaccine doses or regimens. According to the authors, total T cell responses may have been underestimated by the TCR breadth and depth analyses. Vaccine and placebo recipients had similar non-spike TCR breadth, a finding consistent with the vaccine containing only spike. Spike-specific TCR breadth was higher in Ad26.COV2.S recipients than in placebo recipients (P = 0.0014). After vaccination, spike-specific CD8+ and CD4+ T cell responses were reported to show substantial breadth.

The CDR3 spans 16 residues, from the cysteine through the phenylalanine. Here the CDR3 DNA is all that survives: 48 bases in frame from base 1. The germline V gene yields SGHRS for CDR1 and YFSETQ for CDR2. Relative to germline, V is 0 bases shorter and J is 1 base shorter, with 11 bases between their ends. Per the publication, the treatment or condition label means: around 19 received Ad26.COV2.S at low or high dose, single or two shots; about 5 received placebo; per-sample allocation not given. For vaccine and placebo recipients, repertoires were sequenced using samples collected on day 63 after the first injection. Cohort 1b enrolled about 25 adults aged 18-55 years at a single site in Boston, USA, between 29 July and 7 August 2020. Ad26.COV2.S consisted of a replication-incompetent adenovirus type 26 vector by which a prefusion-stabilized SARS-CoV-2 spike protein from the original Wuhan strain was expressed.

TCRbeta CDR3 regions were sequenced with the immunoSEQ Assay. After extraction, genomic DNA underwent amplification by bias-controlled multiplex PCR, followed by high-throughput sequencing. The study's processing was this. To quantify the absolute abundance of each unique TCRbeta CDR3 region, sequences were collapsed and filtered. T cell fraction was estimated by normalizing TCRbeta template counts to usable DNA, with usable DNA measured through amplification of reference genes found in all nucleated cells. Repertoire TCRs were annotated as SARS-CoV-2-specific when V gene, CDR3 amino acid sequence and J gene were exactly matched to a known reactive TCR set. The reference SARS-CoV-2 TCR set was obtained from MIRA and was filtered for enrichment in COVID-19-positive ImmuneCODE repertoires, whereby public or cross-reactive TCRs were removed. Based on the MIRA antigens, annotated TCRs were further analysed at the level of specific ORF or position within ORF. Depth was the summed frequency of annotated unique rearrangements, while breadth was defined as annotated unique rearrangements over total unique productive rearrangements. Two-sided Wilcoxon rank-sum tests were used to compare TCR breadth between groups. Entries here come from immuneACCESS through TCRdb and include only in-frame sequences with V and J called. Some clones fail to appear in such tables; in the studies checked, an unresolved V gene covers under half of the shortfall, and the cause of the remainder is unknown. From that table come the V and J calls and clone size; the DNA was used to work out D and trimming. In all, the sample holds over 400,000 clones, and approximately 89% of those were seen once. Around 2.5% of the sample lies in the top ten.

The chain is made from TRBV5-1 and TRBJ1-5; a confident D gene designation cannot be given. The source is a person aged 18-65 years who received the Ad26.COV2.S COVID-19 vaccine or a placebo. This specimen was peripheral blood, taken in a trial of Ad26.COV2.S vaccine versus placebo. The DNA sequence is TGCGCCAGCAGCTTGGTCCCCTCCCGGAGCAATCAGCCCCAGCATTTT. Its translation is CASSLVPSRSNQPQHF. Here the CDR3 is joined to the reference TRBV5-1 and TRBJ1-5 genes, and the full variable domain is: KAGVTQTPRYLIKTRGQQVTLSCSPISGHRSVSWYQQTPGQGLQFLFEYFSETQRNKGNFPGRFSGRQFSNSRSEMNVSTLELGDSALYLCASSLVPSRSNQPQHFGDGTRLSIL.